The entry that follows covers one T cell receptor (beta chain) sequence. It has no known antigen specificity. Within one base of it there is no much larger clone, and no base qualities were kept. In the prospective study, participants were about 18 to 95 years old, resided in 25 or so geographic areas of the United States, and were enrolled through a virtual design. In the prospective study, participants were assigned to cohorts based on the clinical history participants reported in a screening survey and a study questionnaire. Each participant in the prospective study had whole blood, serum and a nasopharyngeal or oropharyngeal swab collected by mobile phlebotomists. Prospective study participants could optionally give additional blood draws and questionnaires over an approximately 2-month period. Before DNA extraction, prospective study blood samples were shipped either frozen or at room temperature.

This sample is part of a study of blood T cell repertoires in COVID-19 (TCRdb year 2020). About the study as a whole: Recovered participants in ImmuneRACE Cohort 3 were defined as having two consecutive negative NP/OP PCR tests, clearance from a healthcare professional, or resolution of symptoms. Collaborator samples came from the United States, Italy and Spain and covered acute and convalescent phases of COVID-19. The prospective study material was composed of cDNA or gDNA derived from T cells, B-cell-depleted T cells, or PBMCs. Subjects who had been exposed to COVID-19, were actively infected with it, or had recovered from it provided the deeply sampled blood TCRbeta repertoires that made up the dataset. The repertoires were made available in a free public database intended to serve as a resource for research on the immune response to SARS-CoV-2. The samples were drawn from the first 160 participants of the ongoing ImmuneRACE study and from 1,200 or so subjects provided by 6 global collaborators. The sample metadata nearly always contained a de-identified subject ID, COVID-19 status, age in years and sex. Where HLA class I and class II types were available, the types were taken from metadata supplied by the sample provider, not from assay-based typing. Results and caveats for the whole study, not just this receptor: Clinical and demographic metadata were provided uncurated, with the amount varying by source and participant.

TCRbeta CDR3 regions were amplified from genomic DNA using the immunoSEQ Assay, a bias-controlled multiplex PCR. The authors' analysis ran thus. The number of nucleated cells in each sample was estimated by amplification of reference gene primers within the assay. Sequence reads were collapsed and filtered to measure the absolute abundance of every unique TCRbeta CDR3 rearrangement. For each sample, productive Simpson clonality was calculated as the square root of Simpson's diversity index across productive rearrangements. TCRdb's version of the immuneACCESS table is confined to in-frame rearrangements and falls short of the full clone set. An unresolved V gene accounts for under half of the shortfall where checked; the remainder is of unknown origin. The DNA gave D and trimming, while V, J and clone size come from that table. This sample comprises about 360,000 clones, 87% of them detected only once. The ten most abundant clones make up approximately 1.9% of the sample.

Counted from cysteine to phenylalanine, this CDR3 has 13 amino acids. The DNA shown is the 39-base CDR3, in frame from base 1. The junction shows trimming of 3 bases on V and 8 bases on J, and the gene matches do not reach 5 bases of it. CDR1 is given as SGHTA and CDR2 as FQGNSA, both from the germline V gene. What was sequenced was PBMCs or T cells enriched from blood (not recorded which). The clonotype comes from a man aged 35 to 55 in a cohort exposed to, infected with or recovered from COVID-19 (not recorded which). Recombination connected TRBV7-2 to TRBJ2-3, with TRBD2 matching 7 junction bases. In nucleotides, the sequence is TGTGCCAGCAGCTTCCTGGGGAGGGGTACGCAGTATTTT. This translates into CASSFLGRGTQYF.